This T cell receptor beta chain was sequenced in a study of blood T cells in healthy people across ages. The germline CDR1 and CDR2 sequences are KGHSH and LQKENI. The length of the CDR3 is 17 residues. V dropped 3 bases and J dropped 5 bases, with 23 bases sitting between them. Then a second PCR, running roughly 7 to 11 cycles, was carried out with a sample-barcoded 5' primer and a J-beta primer mix. A single record per CDR3 protein comes from TCRdb applying MiXCR to the 5' RACE reads. The sample has roughly 730,000 distinct CDR3 sequences; around 50% are singletons. Comments on this clonotype: Antigen: not known.

Study-level points and caveats: It was the long-lived donors that had more naive CD4+ cells and higher diversity than aged donors.

Total RNA extracted from each sample amounted to at least 6 micrograms. The sequenced material came from blood. This TCR derives from a man in his forties or fifties in good health. The genes are TRBV18 and TRBJ2-7; no firm D call. CDR3 DNA: TGTGCCAGCTCACCGGGGTCGAGGACCGACACCGCGAACGAGCAGTACTTC. The encoded protein is CASSPGSRTDTANEQYF. The whole variable domain, filled in from reference TRBV18 and TRBJ2-7, reads NAGVMQNPRHLVRRRGQEARLRCSPMKGHSHVYWYRQLPEEGLKFMVYLQKENIIDESGMPKERFSAEFPKEGPSILRIQQVVRGDSAAYFCASSPGSRTDTANEQYFGPGTRLTVT.